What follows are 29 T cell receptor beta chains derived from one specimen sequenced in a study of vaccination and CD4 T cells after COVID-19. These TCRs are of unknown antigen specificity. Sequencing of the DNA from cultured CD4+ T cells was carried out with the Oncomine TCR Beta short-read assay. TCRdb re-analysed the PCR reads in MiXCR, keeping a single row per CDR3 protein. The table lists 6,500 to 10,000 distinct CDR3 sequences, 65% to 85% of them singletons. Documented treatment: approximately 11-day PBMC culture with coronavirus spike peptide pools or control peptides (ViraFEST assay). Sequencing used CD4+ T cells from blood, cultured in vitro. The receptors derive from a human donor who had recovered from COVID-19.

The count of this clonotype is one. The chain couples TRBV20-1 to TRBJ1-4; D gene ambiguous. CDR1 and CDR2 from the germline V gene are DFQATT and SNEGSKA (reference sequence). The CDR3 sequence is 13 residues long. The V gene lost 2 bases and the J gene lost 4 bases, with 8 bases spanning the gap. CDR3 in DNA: TGCAGTGCTAGACAGGTTATTAATGAAAAACTGTTTTTT. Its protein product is CSARQVINEKLFF.

For the CDR3, the DNA is TGTGCCAGCAGCTTGCAGCGGGGGGGGTATGAGCAGTTCTTC. This gives the protein CASSLQRGGYEQFF. The chain couples TRBV7-2 to TRBJ2-1; 10 positions match TRBD2. The ends lost 3 bases at V and 8 bases at J; junction bases unmatched: 4. The CDR3 length is 14 residues. Looked up from germline, CDR1 is SGHTA and CDR2 is FQGNSA.

CDR3 loop: CASSIGQGRNTGELFF. CDR3 bases: TGTGCCAGTAGTATTGGACAGGGGAGGAACACCGGGGAGCTGTTTTTT. This rearrangement joins TRBV19 to TRBJ2-2, with 9 bases fitting TRBD1. The length of the CDR3 is 16 residues. The trim removed 3 bases at V and 1 base at J, leaving 3 bases unmatched. Germline CDR1 and CDR2: LNHDA and SQIVND (reference sequence).

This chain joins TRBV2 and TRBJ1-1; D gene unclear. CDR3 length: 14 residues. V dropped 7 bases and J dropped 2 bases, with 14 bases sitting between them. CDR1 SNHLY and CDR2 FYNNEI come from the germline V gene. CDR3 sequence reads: CASKEDFVNTEAFF. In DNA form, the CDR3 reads TGTGCCAGCAAGGAGGACTTCGTCAACACTGAAGCTTTCTTT.

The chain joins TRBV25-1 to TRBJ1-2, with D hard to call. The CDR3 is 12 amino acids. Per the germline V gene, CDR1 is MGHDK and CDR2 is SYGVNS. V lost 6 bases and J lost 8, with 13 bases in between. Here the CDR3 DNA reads TGTGCCAGCAGCGAGGCCCGGTTGGGCTACACCTTC. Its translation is CASSEARLGYTF.

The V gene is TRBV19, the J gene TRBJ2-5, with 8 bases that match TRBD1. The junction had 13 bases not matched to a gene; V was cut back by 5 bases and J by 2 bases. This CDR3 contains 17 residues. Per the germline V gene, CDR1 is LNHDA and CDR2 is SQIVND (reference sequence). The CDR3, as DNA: TGTGCCAGTAGTTCACGGACAGGGTTCCCACCTCAAGAGACCCAGTACTTC. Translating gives CASSSRTGFPPQETQYF.

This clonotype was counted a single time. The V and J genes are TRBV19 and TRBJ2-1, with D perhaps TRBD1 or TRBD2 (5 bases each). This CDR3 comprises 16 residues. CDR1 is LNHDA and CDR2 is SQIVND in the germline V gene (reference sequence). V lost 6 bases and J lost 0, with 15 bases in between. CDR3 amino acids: CASRSWDAFSYNEQFF. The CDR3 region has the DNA TGTGCCAGTAGATCCTGGGACGCCTTCTCCTACAATGAGCAGTTCTTC.

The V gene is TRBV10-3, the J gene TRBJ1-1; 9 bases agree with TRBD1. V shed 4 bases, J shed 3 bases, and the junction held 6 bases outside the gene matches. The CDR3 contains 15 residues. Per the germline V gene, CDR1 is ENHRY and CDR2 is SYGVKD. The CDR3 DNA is TGTGCCATCAGTGCCGGGACAGGGCATGACACTGAAGCTTTCTTT. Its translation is CAISAGTGHDTEAFF.

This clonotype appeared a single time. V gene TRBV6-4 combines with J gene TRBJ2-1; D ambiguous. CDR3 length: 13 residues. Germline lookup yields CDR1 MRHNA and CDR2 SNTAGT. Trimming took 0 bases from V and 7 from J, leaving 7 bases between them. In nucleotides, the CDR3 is TGTGCCAGCAGTGACTCGTCAGAAAATGAGCAGTTCTTC. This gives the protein CASSDSSENEQFF.

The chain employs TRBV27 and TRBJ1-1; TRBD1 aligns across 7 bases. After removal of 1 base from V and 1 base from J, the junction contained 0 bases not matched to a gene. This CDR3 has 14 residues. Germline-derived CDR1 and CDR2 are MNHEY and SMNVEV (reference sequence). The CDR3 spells CASSLWDRNTEAFF. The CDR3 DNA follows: TGTGCCAGCAGTTTATGGGACAGGAACACTGAAGCTTTCTTT.

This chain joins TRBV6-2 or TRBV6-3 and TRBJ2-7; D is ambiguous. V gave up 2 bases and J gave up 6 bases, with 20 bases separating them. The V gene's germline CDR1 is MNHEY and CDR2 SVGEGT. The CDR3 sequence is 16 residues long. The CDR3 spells CASSYPRLASRFEQYF. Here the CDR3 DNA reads TGTGCCAGCAGTTACCCCCGGTTAGCAAGTCGCTTCGAGCAGTACTTC.

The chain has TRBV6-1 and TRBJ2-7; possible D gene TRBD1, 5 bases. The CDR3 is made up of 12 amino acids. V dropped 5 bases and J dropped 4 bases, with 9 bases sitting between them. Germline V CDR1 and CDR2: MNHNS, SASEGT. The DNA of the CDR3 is TGTGCCAGCAGTCACCAGGGATACGAGCAGTACTTC. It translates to CASSHQGYEQYF.

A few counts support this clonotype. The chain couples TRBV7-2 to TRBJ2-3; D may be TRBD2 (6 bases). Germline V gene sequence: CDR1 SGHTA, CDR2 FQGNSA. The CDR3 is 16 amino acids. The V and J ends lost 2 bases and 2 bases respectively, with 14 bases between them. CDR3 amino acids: CASSLISGPFTDTQYF. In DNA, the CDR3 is TGTGCCAGCAGCTTAATAAGCGGGCCGTTCACAGATACGCAGTATTTT.

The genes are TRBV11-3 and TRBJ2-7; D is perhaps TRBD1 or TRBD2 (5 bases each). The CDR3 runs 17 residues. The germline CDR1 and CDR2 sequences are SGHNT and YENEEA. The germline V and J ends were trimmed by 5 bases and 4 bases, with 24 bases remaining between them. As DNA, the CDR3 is TGTGCCAGCAGCCATCTTCGGGACGCGCTATCAAAGTACGAGCAGTACTTC. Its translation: CASSHLRDALSKYEQYF. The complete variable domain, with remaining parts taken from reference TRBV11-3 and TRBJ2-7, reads EAGVVQSPRYKIIEKKQPVAFWCNPISGHNTLYWYLQNLGQGPELLIRYENEEAVDDSQLPKDRFSAERLKGVDSTLKIQPAELGDSAVYLCASSHLRDALSKYEQYFGPGTRLTVT.

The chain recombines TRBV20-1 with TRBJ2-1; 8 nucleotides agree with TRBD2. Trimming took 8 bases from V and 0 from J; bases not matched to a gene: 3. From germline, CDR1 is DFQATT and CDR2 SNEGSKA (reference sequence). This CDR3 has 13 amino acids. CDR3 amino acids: CSTGGASYNEQFF. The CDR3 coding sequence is TGCAGTACCGGGGGGGCCTCCTACAATGAGCAGTTCTTC.

The CDR3 DNA reads TGTGCCAGCAGTTACGTGGCAGGGGATAGCAATCAGCCCCAGCATTTT. This gives the protein CASSYVAGDSNQPQHF. The chain recombines TRBV6-2 or TRBV6-3 with TRBJ1-5, with D possibly TRBD1 on 6 matching bases. The CDR3 sequence is 16 residues long. V was trimmed by 2 bases and J by 0 bases, leaving 11 bases between them. The germline V gene has CDR1 MNHEY and CDR2 SVGEGT.

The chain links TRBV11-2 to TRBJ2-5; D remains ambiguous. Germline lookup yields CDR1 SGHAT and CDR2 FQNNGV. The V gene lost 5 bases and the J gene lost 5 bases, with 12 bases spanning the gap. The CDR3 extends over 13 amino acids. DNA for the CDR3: TGTGCCAGCAGCCCTGGGCCAAGGGAGACCCAGTACTTC. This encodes CASSPGPRETQYF.

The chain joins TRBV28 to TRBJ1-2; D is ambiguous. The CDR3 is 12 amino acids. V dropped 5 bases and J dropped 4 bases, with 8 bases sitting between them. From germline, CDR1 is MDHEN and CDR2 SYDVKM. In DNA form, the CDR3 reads TGTGCCAGCAGTCTGGATCGCTATGGCTACACCTTC. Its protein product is CASSLDRYGYTF.

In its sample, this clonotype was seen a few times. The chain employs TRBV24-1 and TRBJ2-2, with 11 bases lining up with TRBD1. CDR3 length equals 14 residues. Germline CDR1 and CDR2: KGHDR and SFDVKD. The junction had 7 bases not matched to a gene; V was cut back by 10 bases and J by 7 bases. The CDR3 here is CATQGQGEVGELFF. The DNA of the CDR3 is TGTGCCACTCAGGGACAGGGGGAGGTCGGGGAGCTGTTTTTT.

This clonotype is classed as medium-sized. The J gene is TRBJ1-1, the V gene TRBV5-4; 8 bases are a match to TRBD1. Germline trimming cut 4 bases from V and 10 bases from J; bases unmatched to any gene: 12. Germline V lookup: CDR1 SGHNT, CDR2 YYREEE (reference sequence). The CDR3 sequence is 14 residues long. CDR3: CASSKSTGALTAFF. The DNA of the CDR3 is TGTGCCAGCAGCAAATCGACAGGGGCACTGACAGCTTTCTTT.

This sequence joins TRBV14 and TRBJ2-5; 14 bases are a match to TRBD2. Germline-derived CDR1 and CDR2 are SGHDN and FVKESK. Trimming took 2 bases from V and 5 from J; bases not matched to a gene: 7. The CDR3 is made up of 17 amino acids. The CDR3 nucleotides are TGTGCCAGCAGCCAACGACTAGCGGGGGGGTTCGAGGAGACCCAGTACTTC. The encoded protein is CASSQRLAGGFEETQYF. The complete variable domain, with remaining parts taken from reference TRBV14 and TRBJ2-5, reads EAGVTQFPSHSVIEKGQTVTLRCDPISGHDNLYWYRRVMGKEIKFLLHFVKESKQDESGMPNNRFLAERTGGTYSTLKVQPAELEDSGVYFCASSQRLAGGFEETQYFGPGTRLLVL.

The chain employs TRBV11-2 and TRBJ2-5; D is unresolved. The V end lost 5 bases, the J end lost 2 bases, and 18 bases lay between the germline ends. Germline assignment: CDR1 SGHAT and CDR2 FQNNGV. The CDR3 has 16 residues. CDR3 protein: CASSVRASTIQETQYF. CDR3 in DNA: TGTGCCAGCAGCGTGCGCGCCTCCACAATTCAAGAGACCCAGTACTTC.

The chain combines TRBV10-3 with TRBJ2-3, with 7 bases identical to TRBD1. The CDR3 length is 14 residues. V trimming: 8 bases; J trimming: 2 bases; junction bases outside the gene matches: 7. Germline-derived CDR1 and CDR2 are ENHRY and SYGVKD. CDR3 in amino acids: CAIRQGQHTDTQYF. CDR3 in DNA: TGTGCCATCCGCCAGGGACAGCACACAGATACGCAGTATTTT.

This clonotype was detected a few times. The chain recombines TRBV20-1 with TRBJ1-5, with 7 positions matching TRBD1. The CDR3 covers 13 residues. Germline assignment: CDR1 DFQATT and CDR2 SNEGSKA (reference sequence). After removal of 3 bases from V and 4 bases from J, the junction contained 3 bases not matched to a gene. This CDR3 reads CSARGRGNQPQHF. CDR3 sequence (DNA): TGCAGTGCTAGGGGCAGGGGGAATCAGCCCCAGCATTTT.

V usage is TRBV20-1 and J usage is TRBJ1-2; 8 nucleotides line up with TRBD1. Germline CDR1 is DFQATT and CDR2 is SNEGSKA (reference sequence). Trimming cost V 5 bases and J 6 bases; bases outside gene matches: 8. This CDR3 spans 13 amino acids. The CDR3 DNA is TGCAGTGCTGTTGGACAGGGCGACAATGGCTACACCTTC. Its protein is CSAVGQGDNGYTF.

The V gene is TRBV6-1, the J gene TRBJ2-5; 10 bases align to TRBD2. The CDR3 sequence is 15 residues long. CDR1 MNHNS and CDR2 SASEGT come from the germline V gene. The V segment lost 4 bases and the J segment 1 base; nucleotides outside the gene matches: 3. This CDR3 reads CASSGLAGVQETQYF. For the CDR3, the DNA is TGTGCCAGCAGTGGACTAGCGGGTGTCCAAGAGACCCAGTACTTC.

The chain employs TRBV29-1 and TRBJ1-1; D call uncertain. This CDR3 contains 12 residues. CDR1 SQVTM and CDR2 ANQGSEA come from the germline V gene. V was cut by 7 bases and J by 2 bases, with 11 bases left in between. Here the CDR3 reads CSASRGNTEAFF. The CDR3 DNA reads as TGCAGCGCTTCCCGGGGAAACACTGAAGCTTTCTTT.

The CDR3 DNA reads as TGTGCCAGCAGTTCCGATCCGAAGGTCCACTTT. Amino acid sequence: CASSSDPKVHF. This sequence joins TRBV28 and TRBJ1-6; D call uncertain. Germline lookup yields CDR1 MDHEN and CDR2 SYDVKM. This CDR3 spans 11 amino acids. V gave up 4 bases and J gave up 17 bases, with 12 bases separating them. Drawing the rest from reference TRBV28 and TRBJ1-6, the complete variable domain is DVKVTQSSRYLVKRTGEKVFLECVQDMDHENMFWYRQDPGLGLRLIYFSYDVKMKEKGDIPEGYSVSREKKERFSLILESASTNQTSMYLCASSSDPKVHFGNGTRLTVT.

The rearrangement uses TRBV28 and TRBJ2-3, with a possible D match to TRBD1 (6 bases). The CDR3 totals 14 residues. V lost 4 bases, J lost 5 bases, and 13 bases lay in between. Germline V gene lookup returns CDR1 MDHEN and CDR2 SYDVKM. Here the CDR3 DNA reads TGTGCCAGCAGTTCCGGGACATCCGAAGATACGCAGTATTTT. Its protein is CASSSGTSEDTQYF.